Below are 2 T cell receptor beta chains sequenced from a single sample in a study of technical replicates of blood from four donors. TCRdb's copy holds only in-frame clones and misses some; the assay was immunoSEQ multiplex PCR. The table records about 90,000 clones, around 94% of them present only once. Sequencing was carried out using T cells isolated from PBMCs. The receptors shown here come from a human donor in good health.

The rearrangement joins TRBV11-2 to TRBJ2-7; 7 positions agree with TRBD2. V shed 1 base and J 3 bases; nucleotides not matched to a gene: 9. Germline V lookup: CDR1 SGHAT, CDR2 FQNNGV. The CDR3 covers 16 residues. The CDR3: CASSLGHSGRDYEQYF. DNA for the CDR3: TGTGCCAGCAGCTTAGGGCATAGCGGGCGAGACTACGAGCAGTACTTC. The full variable domain, rest sourced from reference TRBV11-2 and TRBJ2-7, is EAGVAQSPRYKIIEKRQSVAFWCNPISGHATLYWYQQILGQGPKLLIQFQNNGVVDDSQLPKDRFSAERLKGVDSTLKIQPAKLEDSAVYLCASSLGHSGRDYEQYFGPGTRLTVT.

The chain joins TRBV4-1 to TRBJ1-6; 8 bases are shared with TRBD1. The CDR3 covers 15 residues. CDR1 is MGHRA, CDR2 YSYEKL, per germline. With 4 bases clipped from V and 10 bases from J, the junction kept 9 bases outside the gene matches. The DNA of the CDR3 is TGCGCCAGCAGCCCCGGCCAGGGGGCAGGGTCACCCCTCCACTTT. Its translation: CASSPGQGAGSPLHF.